Included here is one T cell receptor beta chain sequence, with context. The sample comes from a study of T-cell reconstitution after alpha-beta-depleted transplantation in children. Unique molecular identifiers featured in how the TCRbeta library was prepared. TCRdb re-derived calls from the PCR reads in MiXCR, one entry per CDR3 protein. The data hold some 640,000 distinct CDR3 sequences, with roughly 15% observed a single time. CDR3 size: 16 residues. Trimming left V 4 bases short and J 4 bases short, with 18 bases between. The V gene's germline CDR1 is KGHDR and CDR2 SFDVKD. The specimen was PBMCs from the stem cell graft donor, collected from the stem cell graft. J is TRBJ1-2 and V is TRBV24-1; a possible D gene is TRBD1 (5 bases). This TCR derives from a human donor who donated a stem cell graft to a child with acute myeloid leukemia. The CDR3 DNA follows: TGTGCCACCAGTGAACCGCCGGGACCCGAGGGCTATGGCTACACCTTC. This gives the protein CATSEPPGPEGYGYTF.